Presented here are 23 T cell receptor beta chains from one specimen sequenced in a study of T-cell reconstitution after alpha-beta-depleted transplantation in children. This sample's TCRbeta library carried unique molecular identifier barcodes. TCRdb ran MiXCR on the PCR reads and lists one entry per CDR3 protein. Among 490,000 or so distinct CDR3 sequences listed, 9.5% to 15% were seen once. Sequences were derived from PBMCs from the stem cell graft donor, sampled from the stem cell graft. These receptors were taken from a human donor who donated a stem cell graft to a child with combined immunodeficiency.

This clonotype was seen more than once but under ten times. DNA for the CDR3: TGTGCCAGCAGTTACTCGGGGACAACCTCCTACGAGCAGTACTTC. It is translated as CASSYSGTTSYEQYF. The gene calls are TRBV6-5 and TRBJ2-7; D possibly corresponds to TRBD1 (6 bases). Trimming removed 0 bases from V and 0 bases from J, with 9 bases in between. The CDR3 is 15 amino acids. Germline assignment: CDR1 MNHEY and CDR2 SVGAGI.

This clonotype was observed many times. The chain has TRBV12-3 or TRBV12-4 and TRBJ2-3, with 7 bases aligning to TRBD2. V lost 1 base, J lost 0 bases, and 7 bases stayed unmatched. This CDR3 spans 17 amino acids. The CDR3 reads CASSLVRLAFSTDTQYF. CDR3 DNA sequence: TGTGCCAGCAGTTTAGTACGACTAGCATTCAGCACAGATACGCAGTATTTT.

The chain employs TRBV6-2 or TRBV6-3 and TRBJ2-7; D might be TRBD1 (6 bases). Germline lookup yields CDR1 MNHEY and CDR2 SVGEGT. The CDR3 contains 13 residues. The germline V and J ends were trimmed by 5 bases and 3 bases, with 11 bases remaining between them. CDR3 sequence: CASSTGHSYEQYF. CDR3 nucleotides: TGTGCCAGCAGTACGGGACACAGCTACGAGCAGTACTTC.

This clonotype was detected a few times. The chain carries TRBV28 and TRBJ2-3; no reliable D call. This CDR3 contains 14 residues. Germline values: CDR1 MDHEN, CDR2 SYDVKM. The V gene lost 5 bases and the J gene lost 1 base, with 10 bases spanning the gap. CDR3 residues: CASSRIQGTDTQYF. In nucleotides, the CDR3 is TGTGCCAGCAGTCGGATTCAAGGCACAGATACGCAGTATTTT. Full variable domain (missing parts from reference TRBV28 and TRBJ2-3): DVKVTQSSRYLVKRTGEKVFLECVQDMDHENMFWYRQDPGLGLRLIYFSYDVKMKEKGDIPEGYSVSREKKERFSLILESASTNQTSMYLCASSRIQGTDTQYFGPGTRLTVL.

This clonotype turned up a few times. The V call is TRBV18, the J call TRBJ2-1, with 8 bases fitting TRBD2. J gave up 2 bases and V 3 bases, and 6 bases lay outside the gene matches. Germline V gene sequence: CDR1 KGHSH, CDR2 LQKENI. The length of the CDR3 is 16 residues. CDR3 in amino acids: CASSPRGTRAYNEQFF. The CDR3 DNA sequence: TGTGCCAGCTCACCTCGCGGGACTAGGGCCTACAATGAGCAGTTCTTC.

The sample holds a few counts of this clonotype. CDR3 protein: CASSRSGTGTEQFF. CDR3 DNA: TGTGCCAGCAGCCGGAGCGGGACGGGGACTGAGCAGTTCTTC. This chain uses TRBV11-3 with TRBJ2-1; 7 bases map to TRBD2. Germline V gene data show CDR1 as SGHNT and CDR2 as YENEEA. Trimming at V came to 5 bases and at J to 9 bases, leaving 10 bases not matched to a gene. This CDR3 has 14 residues. Based on the CDR3 plus reference TRBV11-3 and TRBJ2-1, the full variable domain is EAGVVQSPRYKIIEKKQPVAFWCNPISGHNTLYWYLQNLGQGPELLIRYENEEAVDDSQLPKDRFSAERLKGVDSTLKIQPAELGDSAVYLCASSRSGTGTEQFFGPGTRLTVL.

This clonotype showed up just a few times. The rearrangement links TRBV30 to TRBJ1-5, with TRBD1 as a possible D gene (6 bases). CDR3 size: 16 residues. Germline loops: CDR1 GTSNPN, CDR2 SVGIG (reference sequence). The V end lost 0 bases, the J end lost 5 bases, and 17 bases lay between the germline ends. CDR3 sequence reads: CAWSVQGKGSDQPQHF. CDR3 nucleotides: TGTGCCTGGAGTGTACAGGGTAAGGGAAGCGATCAGCCCCAGCATTTT.

This chain links TRBV13 with TRBJ1-1, with D perhaps TRBD1 (5 bases). V was pared by 9 bases and J by 2 bases, with 16 bases between. Germline CDR1 PRHDT, CDR2 FYEKMQ (reference sequence). The CDR3 totals 14 residues. The chain's CDR3 is CASRRGSVNTEAFF. The CDR3 DNA is TGTGCCAGTAGACGGGGGTCTGTAAACACTGAAGCTTTCTTT.

This clonotype came up a few times. The chain uses TRBV5-6 and TRBJ1-1; D remains ambiguous. Germline CDR1 is SGHDT and CDR2 is YYEEEE. V gave up 2 bases and J gave up 5 bases, with 7 bases separating them. CDR3 length: 12 amino acids. This CDR3 reads CASSFRWTEAFF. The CDR3 DNA reads TGTGCCAGCAGCTTTAGGTGGACTGAAGCTTTCTTT.

This clonotype showed up just a few times. The chain employs TRBV9 and TRBJ1-5, with D tentatively TRBD1 (5 bases). Trimming shortened V by 0 bases and J by 6 bases, and 13 bases separated the two germline ends. The V gene's germline CDR1 is SGDLS and CDR2 YYNGEE. CDR3 size: 15 residues. The CDR3 loop is CASSVVGGVGQPQHF. In nucleotides, the CDR3 is TGTGCCAGCAGCGTAGTGGGGGGGGTCGGTCAGCCCCAGCATTTT.

This clonotype showed up just a few times. The chain carries TRBV7-2 and TRBJ2-7, with D possibly being TRBD1 (7 bases). Germline-derived CDR1 and CDR2 are SGHTA and FQGNSA. Trimming pared 4 bases from V and 3 bases from J, leaving 16 bases between. The CDR3 totals 15 residues. The CDR3 nucleotides are TGTGCCAGCAGCTCCCGGGAGACAGGGCACTACGAGCAGTACTTC. This gives the protein CASSSRETGHYEQYF.

This clonotype was detected only once. The V gene is TRBV12-5, the J gene TRBJ1-1; possible D gene TRBD1, 6 bases. Germline V CDR1 and CDR2: LGHNT, FRNRAP. CDR3 length: 17 residues. V was cut by 4 bases and J by 5 bases, with 23 bases left in between. The CDR3: CASGSPWGGGRRTEAFF. CDR3 in DNA: TGTGCTAGTGGTTCCCCTTGGGGAGGGGGACGACGGACTGAAGCTTTCTTT.

The sample holds many counts of this clonotype. J is TRBJ1-5 and V is TRBV6-5, with 8 nucleotides matching TRBD1. Germline V lookup: CDR1 MNHEY, CDR2 SVGAGI. The CDR3 totals 15 residues. V dropped 2 bases and J dropped 6; count of bases not matched to a gene: 6. CDR3 loop: CASSYRDRGGQPQHF. CDR3 nucleotides: TGTGCCAGCAGTTACCGCGACAGGGGAGGTCAGCCCCAGCATTTT.

This clonotype was picked up a small number of times. For the CDR3, the DNA is TGTGCCAGCAGCGTTGGGACAGGATATTCACCCCTCCACTTT. Its translation is CASSVGTGYSPLHF. The rearrangement joins TRBV9 to TRBJ1-6; 8 nucleotides match TRBD1. The CDR3 sequence is 14 residues long. CDR1 and CDR2 from the germline V gene are SGDLS and YYNGEE. After removal of 2 bases from V and 8 bases from J, the junction contained 3 bases not matched to a gene.

There are a few counts of this clonotype. The chain joins TRBV12-3 or TRBV12-4 to TRBJ1-2, with TRBD1 as a possible D gene (5 bases). Trimming took 5 bases from V and 1 from J, leaving 8 bases between them. The CDR3 is made up of 13 amino acids. CDR3 in DNA: TGTGCCAGCAGTCAGACAGTTAACTATGGCTACACCTTC. Its protein product is CASSQTVNYGYTF.

The chain is built from TRBV20-1 and TRBJ2-3; 12 bases match TRBD2. Trimming at V came to 6 bases and at J to 4 bases, leaving 5 bases not matched to a gene. The CDR3 is 14 residues long. Germline CDR1 is DFQATT and CDR2 is SNEGSKA (reference sequence). CDR3 sequence (DNA): TGCAGTGCCGCCCTAGCGGGAGGGGCAGATACGCAGTATTTT. This gives the protein CSAALAGGADTQYF.

A few counts support this clonotype. V is TRBV25-1 and J is TRBJ2-5, with D possibly called TRBD1 or TRBD2 (5 bases each). The V gene lost 6 bases and the J gene lost 3 bases, with 11 bases spanning the gap. The CDR3 sequence is 13 residues long. The germline CDR1 and CDR2 sequences are MGHDK and SYGVNS. The CDR3 region has the DNA TGTGCCAGCAGAGGGACCCCCAAAGAGACCCAGTACTTC. Protein: CASRGTPKETQYF. The complete variable domain, with remaining parts taken from reference TRBV25-1 and TRBJ2-5, reads EADIYQTPRYLVIGTGKKITLECSQTMGHDKMYWYQQDPGMELHLIHYSYGVNSTEKGDLSSESTVSRIRTEHFPLTLESARPSHTSQYLCASRGTPKETQYFGPGTRLLVL.

This clonotype was picked up many times. The chain employs TRBV20-1 and TRBJ2-5, with D maybe TRBD1 (5 bases). In germline, CDR1 is DFQATT, CDR2 SNEGSKA (reference sequence). Between the trimmed V and J ends, which lost 1 base and 2 bases, there was a span of 11 bases. CDR3 size: 14 residues. The CDR3 region has the DNA TGCAGTGCTAGAGGGCAGGGTGGACAAGAGACCCAGTACTTC. Protein product: CSARGQGGQETQYF.

This clonotype was counted ten times or more. This sequence joins TRBV7-8 and TRBJ2-1; D unclear. CDR1 is SGHVS, CDR2 FQNEAQ, per germline. The germline V and J ends were trimmed by 7 bases and 7 bases, with 14 bases remaining between them. The CDR3 runs 13 residues. The CDR3 reads CASKPGPENEQFF. CDR3 bases: TGTGCCAGCAAACCCGGACCGGAAAATGAGCAGTTCTTC.

The chain joins TRBV15 to TRBJ2-3; the match to TRBD1 covers 7 bases. Germline V gives CDR1 LNHNV, CDR2 YYDKDF (reference sequence). The CDR3 is made up of 15 amino acids. The ends lost 3 bases at V and 6 bases at J; junction bases unmatched: 9. DNA for the CDR3: TGTGCCACCAGCAGGGGTCGACAGGGTTGGGATACGCAGTATTTT. This encodes CATSRGRQGWDTQYF.

The rearrangement uses TRBV3-1 and TRBJ1-1, with D possibly TRBD1 on 5 matching bases. This CDR3 contains 11 residues. Germline V gives CDR1 LGHDT, CDR2 YNNKEL (reference sequence). V was cut by 8 bases and J by 4 bases, with 8 bases left in between. CDR3 nucleotide sequence: TGTGCCAGCCGAGGGGCCACTGAAGCTTTCTTT. Its translation: CASRGATEAFF.

There are a few counts of this clonotype. The chain joins TRBV5-1 to TRBJ2-3; TRBD2 aligns across 9 bases. The CDR3 covers 18 residues. The trim removed 0 bases at V and 0 bases at J, leaving 8 bases unmatched. Germline CDR1 is SGHRS and CDR2 is YFSETQ. CDR3 DNA: TGCGCCAGCAGCTTGGCCGGCACTAGCGGGTCCAGCACAGATACGCAGTATTTT. Protein product: CASSLAGTSGSSTDTQYF.

This clonotype was seen a handful of times. CDR3 nucleotide sequence: TGCAGTGCTAAGTCCTCCGAGATAGCGGGACTACACACAGATACGCAGTATTTT. It translates to CSAKSSEIAGLHTDTQYF. The chain combines TRBV20-1 with TRBJ2-3, with 8 bases aligning to TRBD2. CDR1 is DFQATT, CDR2 SNEGSKA, per germline (reference sequence). CDR3 size: 18 residues. Trimming at V came to 4 bases and at J to 2 bases, leaving 17 bases not matched to a gene.